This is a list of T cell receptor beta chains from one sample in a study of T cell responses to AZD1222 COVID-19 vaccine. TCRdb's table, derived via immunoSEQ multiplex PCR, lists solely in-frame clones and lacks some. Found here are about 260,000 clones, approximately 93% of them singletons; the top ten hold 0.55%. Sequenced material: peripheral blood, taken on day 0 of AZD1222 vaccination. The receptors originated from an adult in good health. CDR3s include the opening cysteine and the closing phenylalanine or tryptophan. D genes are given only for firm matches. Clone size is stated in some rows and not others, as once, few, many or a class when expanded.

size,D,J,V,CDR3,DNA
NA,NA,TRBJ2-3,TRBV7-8,CASSLAGLDTQYF,TGTGCCAGCAGCTTAGCGGGGCTAGATACGCAGTATTTT
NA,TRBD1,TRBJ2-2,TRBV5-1,CASSPKGAGGELFF,TGCGCCAGCAGCCCTAAGGGGGCGGGCGGGGAGCTGTTTTTT
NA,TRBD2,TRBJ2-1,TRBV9,CASSPSGGNEQFF,TGTGCCAGCAGCCCTAGCGGGGGCAATGAGCAGTTCTTC
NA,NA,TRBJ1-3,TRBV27,CASWGVGTGNTIYF,TGTGCCAGCTGGGGGGTTGGTACTGGAAACACCATATATTTT
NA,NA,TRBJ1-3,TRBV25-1,CAVRTSGNTIYF,TGTGCCGTGAGGACCTCTGGAAACACCATATATTTT
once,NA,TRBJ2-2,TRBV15,CATSFGQGNTGELFF,TGTGCCACCAGCTTCGGGCAGGGGAACACCGGGGAGCTGTTTTTT
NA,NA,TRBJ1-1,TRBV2,CASKADMNTEAFF,TGTGCCAGCAAGGCAGACATGAACACTGAAGCTTTCTTT
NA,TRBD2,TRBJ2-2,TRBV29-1,CSVGRDNTGELFF,TGCAGCGTCGGGAGGGACAACACCGGGGAGCTGTTTTTT
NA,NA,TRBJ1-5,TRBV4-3,CASSQDVQGSQPQHF,TGCGCCAGCAGCCAAGATGTCCAGGGTAGTCAGCCCCAGCATTTT
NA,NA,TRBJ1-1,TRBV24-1,CATSDSRGGAFF,TGTGCCACCAGTGATTCCAGAGGTGGGGCTTTCTTT
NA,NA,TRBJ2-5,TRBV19,CASSPRTRGETQYF,TGTGCCAGTAGTCCCCGGACCCGGGGAGAGACCCAGTACTTC
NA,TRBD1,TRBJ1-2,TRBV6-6,CASSNSGTAANYGYTF,TGTGCCAGCAGCAATAGCGGGACAGCCGCTAACTATGGCTACACCTTC
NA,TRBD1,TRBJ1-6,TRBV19,CASSTSGQLYNSPLHF,TGTGCCAGTAGTACGTCGGGACAGCTCTATAATTCACCCCTCCACTTT
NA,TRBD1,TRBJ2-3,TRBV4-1,CASSQVAGTGGATDTQYF,TGCGCCAGCAGCCAAGTTGCCGGGACAGGGGGCGCGACAGATACGCAGTATTTT
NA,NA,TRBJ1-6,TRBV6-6,CASSPGAMLLHF,TGTGCCAGCAGTCCGGGGGCCATGCTTCTCCACTTT
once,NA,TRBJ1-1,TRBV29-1,CSVLRAPGTEAFF,TGCAGCGTCCTCAGGGCCCCGGGGACTGAAGCTTTCTTT
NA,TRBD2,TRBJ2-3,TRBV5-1,CASSSLAGVGGTQYF,TGCGCCAGCAGCTCCCTAGCGGGGGTCGGGGGGACGCAGTATTTT
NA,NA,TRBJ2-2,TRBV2,CASSEGRGGTGELFF,TGTGCCAGCAGTGAGGGGCGGGGAGGCACCGGGGAGCTGTTTTTT
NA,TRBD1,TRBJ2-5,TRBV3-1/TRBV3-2,CASSSYRTGDETQYF,TGTGCCAGCAGCTCATATAGGACAGGGGATGAGACCCAGTACTTC
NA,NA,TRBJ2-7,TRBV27,CASSLWGNEQYF,TGTGCCAGCAGTTTATGGGGAAATGAGCAGTACTTC
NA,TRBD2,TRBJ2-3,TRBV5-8,CASSKAILAGGPGDTQYF,TGTGCCAGCAGCAAAGCGATACTAGCGGGGGGGCCGGGAGATACGCAGTATTTT
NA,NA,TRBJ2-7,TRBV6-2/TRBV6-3,CASSYSSASSSYEQYF,TGTGCCAGCAGTTACTCCTCGGCTAGCAGCTCCTACGAGCAGTACTTC
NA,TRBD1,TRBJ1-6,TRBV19,CASSIGGQGYSPLHF,TGTGCCAGTAGCATAGGGGGACAGGGGTACTCACCCCTCCACTTT
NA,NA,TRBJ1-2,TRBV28,CASRSGGAQGYGYTF,TGTGCCAGCAGGTCCGGGGGGGCGCAGGGCTATGGCTACACCTTC
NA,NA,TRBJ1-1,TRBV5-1,CASSTGRTNTEAFF,TGCGCCAGCTCCACGGGACGGACGAACACTGAAGCTTTCTTT
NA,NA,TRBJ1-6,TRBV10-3,CAISVEDNSPLHF,TGTGCCATCAGTGTAGAGGATAATTCACCCCTCCACTTT
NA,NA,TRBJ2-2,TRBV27,CASSWGGGTGELFF,TGTGCCAGCAGTTGGGGGGGCGGCACCGGGGAGCTGTTTTTT
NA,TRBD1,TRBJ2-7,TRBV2,CASVRTGTGNDEQYF,TGTGCCAGCGTGAGAACCGGGACAGGAAATGACGAGCAGTACTTC
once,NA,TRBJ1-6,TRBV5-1,CASSKSPLGDSPLHF,TGCGCCAGCAGTAAATCCCCGCTTGGGGATTCACCCCTCCACTTT
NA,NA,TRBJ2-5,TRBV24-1,CATSGPGSQETQYF,TGTGCCACCAGTGGGCCGGGGTCCCAAGAGACCCAGTACTTC
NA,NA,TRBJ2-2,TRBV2,CASSREGPGELFF,TGTGCCAGCAGCAGGGAAGGTCCCGGGGAGCTGTTTTTT
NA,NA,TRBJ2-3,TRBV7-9,CASSQTGQADTQYF,TGTGCCAGCAGCCAGACAGGTCAGGCAGATACGCAGTATTTT
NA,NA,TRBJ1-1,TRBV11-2,CASSPRIQGGEAFF,TGTGCCAGCAGCCCCCGTATACAGGGTGGAGAAGCTTTCTTT
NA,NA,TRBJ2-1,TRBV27,CASRFGRDEQFF,TGTGCCAGCAGATTTGGACGGGATGAGCAGTTCTTC
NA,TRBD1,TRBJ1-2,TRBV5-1,CASSPGQGAGSYTF,TGCGCCAGCAGCCCCGGACAGGGGGCTGGAAGCTACACCTTC
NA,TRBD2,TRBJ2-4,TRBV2,CASSDRDYLSYF,TGTGCCAGCAGTGACCGGGACTACCTCAGCTACTTC
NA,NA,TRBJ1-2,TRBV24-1,CATSGPGDYGYTF,TGTGCCACCAGTGGTCCAGGGGATTACGGCTACACCTTC
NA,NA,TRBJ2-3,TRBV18,CASSPNLGSGTDTQYF,TGTGCCAGCTCACCAAACCTAGGCTCCGGCACAGATACGCAGTATTTT
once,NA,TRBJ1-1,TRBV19,CASSRGALEAFF,TGTGCCAGTAGTAGGGGGGCCTTAGAAGCTTTCTTT
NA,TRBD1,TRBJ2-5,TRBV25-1,CASRGTVPETQYF,TGTGCCAGCAGGGGGACAGTACCTGAGACCCAGTACTTC
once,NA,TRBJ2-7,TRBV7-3,CASSPGQNYEQYF,TGTGCCAGCAGCCCGGGACAAAACTACGAGCAGTACTTC
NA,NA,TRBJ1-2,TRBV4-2,CASSQEGGAYGYTF,TGTGCCAGCAGCCAAGAGGGGGGGGCCTATGGCTACACCTTC
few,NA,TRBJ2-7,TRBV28,CASSWVGLRYEQYF,TGTGCCAGCAGCTGGGTCGGGTTGCGCTACGAGCAGTACTTC
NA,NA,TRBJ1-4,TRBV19,CASNRGPGGNEKLFF,TGTGCCAGTAATAGGGGCCCCGGGGGTAATGAAAAACTGTTTTTT
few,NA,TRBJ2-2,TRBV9,CASSVASMNTGELFF,TGTGCCAGCAGCGTAGCTTCCATGAACACCGGGGAGCTGTTTTTT
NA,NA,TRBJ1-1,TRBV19,CASSPGTLWGTEAFF,TGTGCCAGTAGTCCCGGGACACTTTGGGGCACTGAAGCTTTCTTT
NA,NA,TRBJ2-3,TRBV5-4,CASSGTGRDTQYF,TGTGCCAGCAGCGGAACAGGGAGGGATACGCAGTATTTT
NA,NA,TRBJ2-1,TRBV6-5,CASSYSESYNEQFF,TGTGCCAGCAGTTACAGCGAATCCTACAATGAGCAGTTCTTC
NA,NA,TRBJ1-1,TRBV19,CASSISTRNTEAFF,TGTGCCAGTAGTATCTCCACTAGGAACACTGAAGCTTTCTTT
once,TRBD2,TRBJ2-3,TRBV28,CASSFWSGSGATDTQYF,TGTGCCAGCAGTTTTTGGAGTGGTAGCGGGGCAACAGATACGCAGTATTTT
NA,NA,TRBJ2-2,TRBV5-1,CASSLRGDNTGELFF,TGCGCCAGCAGCTTGAGGGGGGATAACACCGGGGAGCTGTTTTTT
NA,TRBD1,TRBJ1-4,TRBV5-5,CASSSGQGTHEKLFF,TGTGCCAGCAGCTCCGGACAGGGGACCCATGAAAAACTGTTTTTT
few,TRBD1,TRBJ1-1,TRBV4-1,CASSPSGSTGREYTEAFF,TGCGCCAGCAGCCCCAGCGGGTCGACAGGGAGGGAGTACACTGAAGCTTTCTTT
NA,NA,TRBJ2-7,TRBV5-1,CASSPDGGGEQYF,TGCGCCAGCAGCCCGGATGGGGGCGGCGAGCAGTACTTC
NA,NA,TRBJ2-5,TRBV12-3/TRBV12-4,CASSSWETQYF,TGTGCCAGCAGTTCGTGGGAGACCCAGTACTTC